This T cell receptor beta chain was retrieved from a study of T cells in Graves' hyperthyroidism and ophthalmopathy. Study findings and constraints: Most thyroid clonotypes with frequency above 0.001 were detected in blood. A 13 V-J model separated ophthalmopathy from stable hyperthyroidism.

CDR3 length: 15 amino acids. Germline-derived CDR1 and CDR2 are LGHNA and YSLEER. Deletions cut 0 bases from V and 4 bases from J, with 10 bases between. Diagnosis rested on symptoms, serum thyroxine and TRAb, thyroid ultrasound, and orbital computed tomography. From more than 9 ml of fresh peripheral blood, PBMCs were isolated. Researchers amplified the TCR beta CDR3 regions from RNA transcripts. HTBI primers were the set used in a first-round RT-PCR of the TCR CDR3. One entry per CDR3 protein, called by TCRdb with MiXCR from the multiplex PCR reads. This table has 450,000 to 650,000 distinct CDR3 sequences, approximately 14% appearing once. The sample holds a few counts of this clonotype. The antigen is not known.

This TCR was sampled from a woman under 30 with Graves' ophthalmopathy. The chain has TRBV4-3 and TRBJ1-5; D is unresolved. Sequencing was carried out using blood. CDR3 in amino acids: CASSQDEGGNQPQHF. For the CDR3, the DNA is TGCGCCAGCAGCCAAGATGAGGGCGGGAATCAGCCCCAGCATTTT.